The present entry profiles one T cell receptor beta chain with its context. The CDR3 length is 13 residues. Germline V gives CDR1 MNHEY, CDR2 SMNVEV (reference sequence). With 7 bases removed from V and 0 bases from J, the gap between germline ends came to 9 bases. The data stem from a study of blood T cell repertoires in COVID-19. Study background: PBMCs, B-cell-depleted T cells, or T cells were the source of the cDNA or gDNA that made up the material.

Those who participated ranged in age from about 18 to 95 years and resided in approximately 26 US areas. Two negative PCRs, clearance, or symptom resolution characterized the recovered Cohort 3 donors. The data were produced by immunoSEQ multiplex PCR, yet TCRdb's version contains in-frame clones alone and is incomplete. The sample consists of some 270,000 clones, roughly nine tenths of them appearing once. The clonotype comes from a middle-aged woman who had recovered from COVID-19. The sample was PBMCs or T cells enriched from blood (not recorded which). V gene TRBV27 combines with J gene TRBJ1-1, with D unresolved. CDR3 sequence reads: CASNLAVNTEAFF. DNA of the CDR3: TGTGCCAGCAACCTAGCAGTGAACACTGAAGCTTTCTTT.